What follows is one T cell receptor beta chain and its context. Its antigen is as yet unknown. The germline V gene encodes CDR1 SEHNR and CDR2 FQNEAQ (reference sequence). This CDR3 contains 18 residues. J gave up 2 bases and V 1 base, and 14 bases lay outside the gene matches. Recipients boosted at about 4 weeks or about 12 weeks are pooled. The data are from a study of T cell responses to AZD1222 COVID-19 vaccine. Study-wide results and limits: Donor demographics were predominantly white British with a female majority; clonal diversity may be underestimated. Baseline testing showed seropositivity in only a handful of AZD1222 recipients.

Sequencing was performed with immunoSEQ multiplex PCR; in TCRdb, only in-frame clones are kept and a portion is missing. The sample lists about 180,000 clones, roughly 88% occurring once. Sequencing was performed on peripheral blood, taken 28 days after the second AZD1222 dose. The TCR originated in an adult who received the AZD1222 COVID-19 vaccine. The V gene is TRBV7-9, the J gene TRBJ2-7; 7 nucleotides align to TRBD2. CDR3 loop: CASSLESAVGTKPYEQYF. The CDR3 nucleotides read TGTGCCAGCAGCTTAGAGTCTGCCGTTGGGACTAAACCCTACGAGCAGTACTTC. The full variable domain, with the rest looked up from reference TRBV7-9 and TRBJ2-7, is DTGVSQNPRHKITKRGQNVTFRCDPISEHNRLYWYRQTLGQGPEFLTYFQNEAQLEKSRLLSDRFSAERPKGSFSTLEIQRTEQGDSAMYLCASSLESAVGTKPYEQYFGPGTRLTVT.